The 32 T cell receptor beta chains in this list originate from one sample, sequenced in a study of Ad26.COV2.S vaccination and SARS-CoV-2 variants. Method: immunoSEQ multiplex PCR; TCRdb's copy keeps in-frame clones and lacks some. The data contain some 370,000 clones, about 80% of them singletons. This sample's treatment: around 19 received Ad26.COV2.S at low or high dose, single or two shots; roughly 5 received placebo; per-sample allocation not given. The investigators took samples on day 63 after the first vaccine or placebo injection. Specimen: peripheral blood, collected in a trial of Ad26.COV2.S vaccine versus placebo. Receptors originate from a person aged 18-65 years who received the Ad26.COV2.S COVID-19 vaccine or a placebo.

Regarding this clone: This sample includes further DNA sequences coding for the same CDR3. In DNA form, the CDR3 reads TGTGCCAGCAGTTACTCGAGTCGGGAGCAGTACTTC. Protein: CASSYSSREQYF. This chain joins TRBV6-2 or TRBV6-3 and TRBJ2-7; D gene ambiguous. CDR3 length: 12 residues. Germline values: CDR1 MNHEY, CDR2 SVGEGT. The V gene lost 0 bases and the J gene lost 7 bases, with 7 bases spanning the gap.

This clone was counted a single time. The V and J genes are TRBV11-1 and TRBJ1-1; D call uncertain. Trimming shortened V by 6 bases and J by 3 bases, and 14 bases separated the two germline ends. The CDR3 has 14 residues. Germline V lookup: CDR1 SGHAT, CDR2 FQDESV (reference sequence). This CDR3 is CASSTVSGYTEAFF. CDR3 nucleotide sequence: TGTGCCAGCAGTACGGTCTCGGGCTACACTGAAGCTTTCTTT. Using reference TRBV11-1 and TRBJ1-1 for the parts outside the CDR3, the full variable domain is EAEVAQSPRYKITEKSQAVAFWCDPISGHATLYWYRQILGQGPELLVQFQDESVVDDSQLPKDRFSAERLKGVDSTLKIQPAELGDSAMYLCASSTVSGYTEAFFGQGTRLTVV.

V usage is TRBV30 and J usage is TRBJ2-4; possible D gene TRBD1, 6 bases. CDR3 length: 15 amino acids. Trimming cost V 1 base and J 1 base, with 11 bases left between them. Per germline, CDR1 GTSNPN and CDR2 SVGIG (reference sequence). As DNA, the CDR3 is TGTGCCTGGAGTGGGATCGACAGGGCCAAAAACATTCAGTACTTC. Amino acids: CAWSGIDRAKNIQYF.

The chain joins TRBV12-1 to TRBJ2-7; the D call TRBD2 from the table was never checked on the DNA. TRBV12-1 is flagged as a pseudogene. The length of the CDR3 is 11 residues. Here the CDR3 reads CASSFDGRQYF. DNA for the CDR3: TGTGCCAGCAGCTTTGACGGGAGGCAGTACTTC.

V gene TRBV24-1 combines with J gene TRBJ2-7; D remains unclear. The CDR3 is 13 amino acids. V gave up 4 bases and J gave up 6 bases, with 12 bases separating them. Germline CDR1 reads KGHDR; CDR2 reads SFDVKD. The CDR3 is CATSESGTREQYF. CDR3 bases: TGTGCCACCAGTGAATCCGGTACTCGCGAGCAGTACTTC.

The chain has TRBV4-1 and TRBJ2-3; TRBD2 agrees at 7 bases. The CDR3 has 15 residues. Germline-derived CDR1 and CDR2 are MGHRA and YSYEKL. With 5 bases clipped from V and 1 base from J, the junction kept 6 bases outside the gene matches. The CDR3 nucleotides are TGCGCCAGCAGCGTTCGACTAGCTGGCACAGATACGCAGTATTTT. Amino acid sequence: CASSVRLAGTDTQYF.

The chain uses TRBV7-6 and TRBJ2-7; 10 bases are shared with TRBD1. The CDR3 covers 16 residues. The germline V gene has CDR1 SGHVS and CDR2 FNYEAQ. The junction had 6 bases not matched to a gene; V was cut back by 1 base and J by 3 bases. The CDR3 is CASSLGARDRGYEQYF. DNA for the CDR3: TGTGCCAGCAGCTTAGGAGCCCGGGACAGGGGCTACGAGCAGTACTTC.

The chain couples TRBV3-1 (or the pseudogene TRBV3-2) to TRBJ2-2; 7 nucleotides agree with TRBD2. The CDR3 consists of 16 residues. In germline, CDR1 is LGHDT, CDR2 YNNKEL (reference sequence). V was pared by 2 bases and J by 4 bases, with 7 bases of the junction left unmatched. CDR3 residues: CASSQRAAGVTGELFF. As DNA, the CDR3 is TGTGCCAGCAGCCAACGAGCGGCGGGGGTCACCGGGGAGCTGTTTTTT.

V and J are TRBV5-1 and TRBJ1-1; 7 bases match TRBD1. There are 14 residues in the CDR3. The germline CDR1 and CDR2 sequences are SGHRS and YFSETQ. The V and J ends lost 4 bases and 1 base, in that order; junction bases with no gene match: 4. The DNA of the CDR3 is TGCGCCAGCAGCCAGACAGGGCCGAACACTGAAGCTTTCTTT. It encodes CASSQTGPNTEAFF.

This clone was counted once. The rearrangement uses TRBV7-9 and TRBJ1-1; D gene ambiguous. Trimming stripped 4 bases from V and 8 bases from J, with 11 bases between. The CDR3 runs to 12 residues. Per the germline V gene, CDR1 is SEHNR and CDR2 is FQNEAQ (reference sequence). CDR3 region: CASSYGPAEAFF. The CDR3 DNA reads as TGTGCCAGCAGCTATGGGCCCGCAGAAGCTTTCTTT. The variable domain in full, completed from reference TRBV7-9 and TRBJ1-1, reads DTGVSQNPRHKITKRGQNVTFRCDPISEHNRLYWYRQTLGQGPEFLTYFQNEAQLEKSRLLSDRFSAERPKGSFSTLEIQRTEQGDSAMYLCASSYGPAEAFFGQGTRLTVV.

The sample holds a few counts of this clone. The chain employs TRBV15 and TRBJ2-3; weak D call: TRBD2 (6 bases). This CDR3 comprises 16 residues. Germline-derived CDR1 and CDR2 are LNHNV and YYDKDF (reference sequence). V dropped 1 base and J dropped 4 bases, with 15 bases sitting between them. The CDR3 nucleotides are TGTGCCACCAGCAGAGTTACGGGAGTGGGCGCAGATACGCAGTATTTT. Residues: CATSRVTGVGADTQYF. Complete variable domain (other parts from reference TRBV15 and TRBJ2-3): DAMVIQNPRYQVTQFGKPVTLSCSQTLNHNVMYWYQQKSSQAPKLLFHYYDKDFNNEADTPDNFQSRRPNTSFCFLDIRSPGLGDTAMYLCATSRVTGVGADTQYFGPGTRLTVL.

The rearrangement uses TRBV9 and TRBJ1-2; 8 bases align to TRBD1. Germline values: CDR1 SGDLS, CDR2 YYNGEE. With V trimmed by 3 bases and J by 0 bases, 10 bases remained unmatched. This CDR3 contains 17 residues. CDR3 amino acids: CASSGAGTGNSNYGYTF. CDR3 nucleotides: TGTGCCAGCAGCGGGGCCGGGACAGGAAACTCTAACTATGGCTACACCTTC.

The V gene is TRBV30, the J gene TRBJ2-7, with 8 positions matching TRBD2. V was pared by 2 bases and J by 4 bases, with 10 bases of the junction left unmatched. The length of the CDR3 is 15 residues. Germline values: CDR1 GTSNPN, CDR2 SVGIG (reference sequence). The CDR3 region has the DNA TGTGCCTGGAGTCTCGGGGGGGCTTATCGATACGAGCAGTACTTC. Translating gives CAWSLGGAYRYEQYF.

The chain uses TRBV6-1 and TRBJ1-6; D is unresolved. Germline-derived CDR1 and CDR2 are MNHNS and SASEGT. The ends were cut back, 4 bases at V and 16 bases at J, with 11 bases in the middle. CDR3 length: 11 amino acids. CDR3 region: CASSAAGRLHF. CDR3 nucleotides: TGTGCCAGCAGTGCAGCCGGGAGGCTCCACTTT.

The chain employs TRBV5-1 and TRBJ2-7; TRBD2 agrees at 9 bases. The CDR3 runs to 14 residues. V lost 2 bases, J lost 3 bases, and 3 bases stayed unmatched. CDR1 is SGHRS, CDR2 YFSETQ, per germline. The CDR3 reads CASSFPSGNYEQYF. The CDR3 bases are TGCGCCAGCAGCTTTCCTAGCGGGAACTACGAGCAGTACTTC. Variable domain in full (rest from reference TRBV5-1 and TRBJ2-7): KAGVTQTPRYLIKTRGQQVTLSCSPISGHRSVSWYQQTPGQGLQFLFEYFSETQRNKGNFPGRFSGRQFSNSRSEMNVSTLELGDSALYLCASSFPSGNYEQYFGPGTRLTVT.

This clone was detected a few times. The V call is TRBV19, the J call TRBJ1-1; no clear D gene. Germline loops: CDR1 LNHDA, CDR2 SQIVND (reference sequence). The CDR3 length is 14 residues. V lost 10 bases and J 4 bases, leaving 19 bases between the germline ends. CDR3: CAITARGFGTEAFF. The CDR3, as DNA: TGTGCCATTACGGCCCGAGGGTTCGGCACTGAAGCTTTCTTT. Filled out from reference TRBV19 and TRBJ1-1, the complete variable domain reads DGGITQSPKYLFRKEGQNVTLSCEQNLNHDAMYWYRQDPGQGLRLIYYSQIVNDFQKGDIAEGYSVSREKKESFPLTVTSAQKNPTAFYLCAITARGFGTEAFFGQGTRLTVV.

The chain couples TRBV12-2 to TRBJ2-7; no DNA check was done on the table's D call, TRBD1. TRBV12-2 is a pseudogene locus. The CDR3 spans 15 residues. The CDR3 loop reads CASRSRGQVSYEQYF. Written as DNA, the CDR3 is TGTGCAAGTCGCTCCCGGGGACAGGTCTCCTACGAGCAGTACTTC.

This chain links TRBV12-3 or TRBV12-4 with TRBJ1-1, with D unclear. The CDR3 length is 13 residues. Trimming removed 6 bases at V and 1 base at J, with 9 bases between. This chain's CDR3 is CASSPRSNTEAFF. The CDR3 DNA sequence: TGTGCCAGCAGCCCGAGGTCGAACACTGAAGCTTTCTTT.

By share of the sample, this clone is medium-sized. This sequence joins TRBV6-4 and TRBJ2-2; TRBD2 matches at 10 bases. Germline-derived CDR1 and CDR2 are MRHNA and SNTAGT. The CDR3 contains 15 residues. Losses at the gene ends were 3 bases for V and 6 bases for J; bases not matched to a gene: 4. As DNA, the CDR3 is TGTGCCAGCAGTGAAAAAGCGGGAGGGCCCGGGGAGCTGTTTTTT. Residues: CASSEKAGGPGELFF.

This rearrangement joins TRBV4-1 to TRBJ2-1, with D tentatively TRBD2 (6 bases). Germline V lookup: CDR1 MGHRA, CDR2 YSYEKL. The CDR3 has 16 amino acids. Trimming stripped 1 base from V and 2 bases from J, with 12 bases between. CDR3 nucleotides: TGCGCCAGCAGCCAAGTATGGGCGGGACCCTACAATGAGCAGTTCTTC. Protein sequence: CASSQVWAGPYNEQFF.

The count of this clone is one. The genes are TRBV21-1 and TRBJ1-1. TRBV21-1 is a known pseudogene. This CDR3 is 15 amino acids long. The CDR3 reads CASSKVSGTPSQAFF. As DNA, the CDR3 is TGTGCCAGCAGCAAAGTCTCCGGGACCCCCAGTCAAGCTTTCTTT.

The chain couples TRBV11-3 to TRBJ1-2; D is perhaps TRBD1 (5 bases). V lost 5 bases and J 7 bases, leaving 14 bases between the germline ends. This CDR3 has 13 amino acids. Germline loops: CDR1 SGHNT, CDR2 YENEEA. The CDR3 spells CASSTPGGAGYTF. CDR3 nucleotide sequence: TGTGCCAGCAGCACCCCCGGGGGAGCTGGCTACACCTTC.

In this sample, this clone turned up a few times. This chain links TRBV18 with TRBJ2-1, with D hard to call. CDR1 and CDR2 (germline): KGHSH, LQKENI. The V end was cut by 10 bases, the J end by 0 bases, with 4 bases between. The CDR3 totals 11 residues. CDR3 amino acids: CATGSYNEQFF. CDR3 in DNA: TGTGCCACCGGCTCCTACAATGAGCAGTTCTTC.

This chain uses TRBV7-2 with TRBJ2-7; D unresolved. This CDR3 comprises 14 residues. Between the trimmed V and J ends, which lost 3 bases and 1 base, there was a span of 10 bases. The V gene's germline CDR1 is SGHTA and CDR2 FQGNSA. The CDR3 DNA follows: TGTGCCAGCAGCTTGACGGCGACTTCCTACGAGCAGTACTTC. Translation: CASSLTATSYEQYF.

The genes are TRBV19 and TRBJ1-2, with D possibly matching TRBD1 (5 bases). This CDR3 is 13 amino acids long. Trimming removed 11 bases from V and 4 bases from J, with 17 bases in between. Germline V gene sequence: CDR1 LNHDA, CDR2 SQIVND (reference sequence). CDR3 sequence: CAVGRGSPYGYTF. The CDR3, as DNA: TGTGCCGTCGGACGGGGGTCCCCCTATGGCTACACCTTC.

The rearrangement joins TRBV27 to TRBJ2-2; D is perhaps TRBD1 (6 bases). Deletions cut 0 bases from V and 4 bases from J, with 15 bases between. CDR3 length: 17 amino acids. Germline loops: CDR1 MNHEY, CDR2 SMNVEV (reference sequence). CDR3 loop: CASSLSAGDPGTGELFF. Written as DNA, the CDR3 is TGTGCCAGCAGTTTATCTGCAGGGGACCCAGGCACCGGGGAGCTGTTTTTT.

V and J are TRBV6-6 and TRBJ2-5; 7 positions agree with TRBD1. The CDR3 totals 15 residues. The V gene end was trimmed by 4 bases and the J gene end by 0 bases; junction bases not matched to a gene: 5. CDR1 and CDR2 from the germline V gene are MNHNY and SVGAGI (reference sequence). The CDR3 sequence: CASSFLTGNQETQYF. In DNA, the CDR3 is TGTGCCAGCAGTTTCTTGACAGGGAACCAAGAGACCCAGTACTTC.

The chain combines TRBV7-3 with TRBJ2-6; no clear D. CDR1 is SGHTA and CDR2 is FQGTGA in the germline V gene. The CDR3 is 13 amino acids. Trimming took 1 base from V and 4 from J, leaving 2 bases between them. This chain's CDR3 is CASSLIGANVLTF. The CDR3 DNA is TGTGCCAGCAGCTTAATAGGGGCCAACGTCCTGACTTTC.

In DNA, the CDR3 is TGTGCCAGCAGCCCCCCCTCCCGTAATGAGCAGTTCTTC. Translation gives CASSPPSRNEQFF. V and J are TRBV11-3 and TRBJ2-1; D is undetermined. V was clipped by 5 bases and J by 7 bases, with 12 bases between them. CDR3 length: 13 amino acids. Germline V CDR1 and CDR2: SGHNT, YENEEA.

This chain joins TRBV5-6 and TRBJ1-2; perhaps TRBD1 as D (6 bases). The CDR3 length is 12 residues. Between the trimmed V and J ends, which lost 4 bases and 10 bases, there was a span of 14 bases. Germline V gene data show CDR1 as SGHDT and CDR2 as YYEEEE. In DNA form, the CDR3 reads TGTGCCAGCAGCCGGACCTACAGGGACTACACCTTC. It encodes CASSRTYRDYTF.

This chain connects TRBV19 to TRBJ1-1, with D unresolved. Germline V CDR1 and CDR2: LNHDA, SQIVND (reference sequence). Trimming left V 7 bases short and J 6 bases short, with 12 bases between. This CDR3 spans 12 amino acids. CDR3 bases: TGTGCCAGTACGGAAAGAGGCTCTGAAGCTTTCTTT. Its translation is CASTERGSEAFF. Variable domain in full (rest from reference TRBV19 and TRBJ1-1): DGGITQSPKYLFRKEGQNVTLSCEQNLNHDAMYWYRQDPGQGLRLIYYSQIVNDFQKGDIAEGYSVSREKKESFPLTVTSAQKNPTAFYLCASTERGSEAFFGQGTRLTVV.

This clone was seen just once. The gene calls are TRBV11-2 and TRBJ2-2, with D possibly TRBD2 on 5 matching bases. This CDR3 contains 15 residues. Trimming shortened V by 7 bases and J by 6 bases, and 18 bases separated the two germline ends. From germline, CDR1 is SGHAT and CDR2 FQNNGV. CDR3 protein: CASNLGTWRSGELFF. CDR3 bases: TGTGCCAGCAACCTCGGCACGTGGAGGTCCGGGGAGCTGTTTTTT.